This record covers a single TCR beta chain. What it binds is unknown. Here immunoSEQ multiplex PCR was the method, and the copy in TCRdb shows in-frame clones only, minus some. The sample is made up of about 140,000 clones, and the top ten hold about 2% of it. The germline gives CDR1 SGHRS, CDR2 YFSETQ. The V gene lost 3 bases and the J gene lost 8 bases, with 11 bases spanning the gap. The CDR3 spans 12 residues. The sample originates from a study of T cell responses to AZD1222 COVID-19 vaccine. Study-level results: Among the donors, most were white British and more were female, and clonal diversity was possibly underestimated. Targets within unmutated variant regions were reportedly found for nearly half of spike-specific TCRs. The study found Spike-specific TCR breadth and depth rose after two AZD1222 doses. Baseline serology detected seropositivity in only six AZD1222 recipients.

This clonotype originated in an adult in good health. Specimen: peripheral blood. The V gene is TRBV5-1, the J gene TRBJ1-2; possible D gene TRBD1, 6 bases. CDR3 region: CASSSQGPGYTF. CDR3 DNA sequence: TGCGCCAGCAGCTCCCAGGGGCCCGGCTACACCTTC.